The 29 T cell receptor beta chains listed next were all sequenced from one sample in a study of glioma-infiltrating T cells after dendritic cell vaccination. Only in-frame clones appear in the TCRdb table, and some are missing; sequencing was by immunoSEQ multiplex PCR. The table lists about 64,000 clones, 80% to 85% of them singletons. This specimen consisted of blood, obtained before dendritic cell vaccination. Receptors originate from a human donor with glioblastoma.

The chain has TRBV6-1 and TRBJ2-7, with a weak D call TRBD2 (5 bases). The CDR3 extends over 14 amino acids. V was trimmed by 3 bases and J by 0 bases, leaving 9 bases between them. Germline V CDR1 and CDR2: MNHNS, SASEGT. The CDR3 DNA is TGTGCCAGCAGTGATGGACTCCGCTCCTACGAGCAGTACTTC. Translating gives CASSDGLRSYEQYF.

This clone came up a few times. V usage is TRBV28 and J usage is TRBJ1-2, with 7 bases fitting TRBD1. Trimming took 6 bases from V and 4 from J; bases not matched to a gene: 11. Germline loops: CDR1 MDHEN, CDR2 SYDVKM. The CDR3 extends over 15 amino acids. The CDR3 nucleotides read TGTGCCAGCAGAACACCCGGACAGGAGGTCTATGGCTACACCTTC. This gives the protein CASRTPGQEVYGYTF.

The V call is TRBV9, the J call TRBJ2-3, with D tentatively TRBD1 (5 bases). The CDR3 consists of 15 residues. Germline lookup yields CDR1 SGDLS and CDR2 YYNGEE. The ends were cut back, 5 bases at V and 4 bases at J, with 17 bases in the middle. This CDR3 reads CASRSFDEGADTQYF. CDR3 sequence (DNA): TGTGCCAGCAGGTCCTTTGACGAAGGGGCAGATACGCAGTATTTT.

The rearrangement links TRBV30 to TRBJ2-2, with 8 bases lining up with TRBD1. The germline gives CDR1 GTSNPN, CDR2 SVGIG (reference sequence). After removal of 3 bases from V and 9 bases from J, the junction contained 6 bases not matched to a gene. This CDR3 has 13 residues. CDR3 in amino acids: CAWSKTGDRELFF. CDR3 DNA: TGTGCCTGGAGCAAGACAGGGGACCGGGAGCTGTTTTTT.

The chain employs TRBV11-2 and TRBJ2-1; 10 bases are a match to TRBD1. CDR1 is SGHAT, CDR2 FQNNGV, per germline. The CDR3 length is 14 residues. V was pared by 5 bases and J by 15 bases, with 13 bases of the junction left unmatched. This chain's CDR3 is CASSTVSPGQGLFF. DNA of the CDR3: TGTGCCAGCAGCACAGTGTCCCCGGGACAGGGGTTGTTCTTC.

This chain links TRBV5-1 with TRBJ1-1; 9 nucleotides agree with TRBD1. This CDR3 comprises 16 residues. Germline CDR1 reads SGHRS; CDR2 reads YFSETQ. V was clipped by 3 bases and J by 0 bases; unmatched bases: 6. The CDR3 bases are TGCGCCAGCAGCTCGGCGACAGGGGGATTGAACACTGAAGCTTTCTTT. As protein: CASSSATGGLNTEAFF.

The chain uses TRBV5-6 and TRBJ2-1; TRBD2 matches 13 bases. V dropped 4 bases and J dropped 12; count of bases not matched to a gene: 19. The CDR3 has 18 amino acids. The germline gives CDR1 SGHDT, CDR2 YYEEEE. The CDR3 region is CASSQWVRGLAGSRGQFF. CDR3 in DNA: TGTGCCAGCAGCCAATGGGTACGGGGACTAGCGGGGTCCAGAGGGCAGTTCTTC.

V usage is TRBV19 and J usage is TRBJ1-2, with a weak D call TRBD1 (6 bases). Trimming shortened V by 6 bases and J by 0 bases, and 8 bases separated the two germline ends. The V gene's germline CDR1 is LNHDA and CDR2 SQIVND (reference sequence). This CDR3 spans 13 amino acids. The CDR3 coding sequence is TGTGCCAGTAGACAGGGTGCTAACTATGGCTACACCTTC. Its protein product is CASRQGANYGYTF.

CDR3 in amino acids: CASSGGTDVEKLFF. The CDR3 coding sequence is TGTGCCAGCAGTGGGGGGACAGACGTAGAAAAACTGTTTTTT. The V and J genes are TRBV2 and TRBJ1-4; 7 bases are shared with TRBD1. The CDR3 sequence is 14 residues long. V was clipped by 4 bases and J by 8 bases; unmatched bases: 7. CDR1 SNHLY and CDR2 FYNNEI come from the germline V gene.

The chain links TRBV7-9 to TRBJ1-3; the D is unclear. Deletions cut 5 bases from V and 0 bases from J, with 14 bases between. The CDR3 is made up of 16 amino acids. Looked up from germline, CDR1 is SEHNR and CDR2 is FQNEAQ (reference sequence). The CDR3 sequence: CASSHRRGGSGNTIYF. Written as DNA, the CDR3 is TGTGCCAGCAGCCACCGTCGAGGCGGCTCTGGAAACACCATATATTTT.

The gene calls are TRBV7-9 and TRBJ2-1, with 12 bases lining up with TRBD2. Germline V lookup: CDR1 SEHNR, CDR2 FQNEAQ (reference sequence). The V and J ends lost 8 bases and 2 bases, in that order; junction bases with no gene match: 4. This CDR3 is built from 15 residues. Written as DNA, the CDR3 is TGTGCCAGCGTAAGGACTAGCGGGGCCTACAATGAGCAGTTCTTC. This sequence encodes CASVRTSGAYNEQFF.

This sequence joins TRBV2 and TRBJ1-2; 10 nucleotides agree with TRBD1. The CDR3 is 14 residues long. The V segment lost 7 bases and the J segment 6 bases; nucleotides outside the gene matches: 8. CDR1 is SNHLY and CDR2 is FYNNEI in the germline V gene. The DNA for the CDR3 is TGTGCCAGCACCACCTTTGGGACAGGGGATGGCTACACCTTC. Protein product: CASTTFGTGDGYTF.

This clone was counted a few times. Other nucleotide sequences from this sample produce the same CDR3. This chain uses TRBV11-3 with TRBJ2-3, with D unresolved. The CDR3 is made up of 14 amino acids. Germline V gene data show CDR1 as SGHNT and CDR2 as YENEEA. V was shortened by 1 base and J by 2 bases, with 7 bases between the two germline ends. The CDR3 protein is CASSLGASTDTQYF. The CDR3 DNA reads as TGTGCCAGCAGCTTAGGAGCGTCCACAGATACGCAGTATTTT. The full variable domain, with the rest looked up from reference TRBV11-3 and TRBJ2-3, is EAGVVQSPRYKIIEKKQPVAFWCNPISGHNTLYWYLQNLGQGPELLIRYENEEAVDDSQLPKDRFSAERLKGVDSTLKIQPAELGDSAVYLCASSLGASTDTQYFGPGTRLTVL.

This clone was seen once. The CDR3 spells CASRDSRGPLPQHF. In nucleotides, the CDR3 is TGTGCCAGCCGGGACTCTCGGGGCCCTTTGCCCCAGCATTTT. The V call is TRBV28, the J call TRBJ1-5, with D possibly matching TRBD1 (5 bases). Trimming pared 8 bases from V and 9 bases from J, leaving 20 bases between. The CDR3 spans 14 residues. Germline CDR1 reads MDHEN; CDR2 reads SYDVKM. Supplemented by reference TRBV28 and TRBJ1-5, the full variable domain reads DVKVTQSSRYLVKRTGEKVFLECVQDMDHENMFWYRQDPGLGLRLIYFSYDVKMKEKGDIPEGYSVSREKKERFSLILESASTNQTSMYLCASRDSRGPLPQHFGDGTRLSIL.

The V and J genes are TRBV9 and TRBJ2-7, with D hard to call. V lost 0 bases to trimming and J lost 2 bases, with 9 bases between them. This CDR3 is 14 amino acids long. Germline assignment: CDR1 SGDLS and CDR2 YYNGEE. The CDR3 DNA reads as TGTGCCAGCAGCGTAGGTCGGTTTCCCTACGAGCAGTACTTC. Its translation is CASSVGRFPYEQYF.

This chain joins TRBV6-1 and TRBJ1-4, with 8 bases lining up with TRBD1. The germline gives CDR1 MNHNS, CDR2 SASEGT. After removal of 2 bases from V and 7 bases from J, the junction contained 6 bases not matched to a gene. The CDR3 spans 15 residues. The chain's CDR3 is CASSEPRGQGEKLFF. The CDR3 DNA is TGTGCCAGCAGTGAACCCAGGGGGCAAGGTGAAAAACTGTTTTTT.

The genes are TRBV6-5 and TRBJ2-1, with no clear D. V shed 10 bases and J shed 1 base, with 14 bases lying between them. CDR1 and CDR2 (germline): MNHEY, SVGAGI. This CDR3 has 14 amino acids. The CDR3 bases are TGTGCCACGAGTATCTATCTATCCTACAATGAGCAGTTCTTC. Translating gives CATSIYLSYNEQFF.

CDR3 region: CAISEGRGDTEAFF. CDR3 nucleotide sequence: TGTGCCATCAGTGAAGGCAGGGGGGACACTGAAGCTTTCTTT. This chain connects TRBV10-3 to TRBJ1-1; 7 bases align to TRBD1. The germline V gene has CDR1 ENHRY and CDR2 SYGVKD. This CDR3 contains 14 residues. The V and J ends lost 3 bases and 3 bases, in that order; junction bases with no gene match: 4.

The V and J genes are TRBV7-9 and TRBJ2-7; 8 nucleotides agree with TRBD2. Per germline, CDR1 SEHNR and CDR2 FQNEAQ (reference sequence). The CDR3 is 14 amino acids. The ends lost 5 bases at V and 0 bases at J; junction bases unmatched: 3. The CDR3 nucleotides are TGTGCCAGCAGCCAGACTAGCGTCTCCTACGAGCAGTACTTC. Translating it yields CASSQTSVSYEQYF.

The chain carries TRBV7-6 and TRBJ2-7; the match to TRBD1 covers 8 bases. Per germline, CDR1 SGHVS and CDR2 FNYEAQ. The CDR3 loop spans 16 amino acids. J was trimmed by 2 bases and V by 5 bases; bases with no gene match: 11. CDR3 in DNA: TGTGCCAGCAGCCCCTCCGGGACAGGTAGAACCTACGAGCAGTACTTC. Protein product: CASSPSGTGRTYEQYF.

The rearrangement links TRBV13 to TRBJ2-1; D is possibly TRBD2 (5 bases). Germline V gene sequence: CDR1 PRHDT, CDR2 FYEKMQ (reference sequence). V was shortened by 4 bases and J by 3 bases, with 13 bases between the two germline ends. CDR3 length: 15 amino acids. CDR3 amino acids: CASSSPYRGYNEQFF. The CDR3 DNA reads TGTGCCAGCAGCTCCCCCTACCGGGGCTACAATGAGCAGTTCTTC.

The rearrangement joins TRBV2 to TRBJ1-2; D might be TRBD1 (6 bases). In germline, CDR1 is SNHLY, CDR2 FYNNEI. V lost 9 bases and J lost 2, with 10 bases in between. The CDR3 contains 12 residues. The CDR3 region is CARFQGNYGYTF. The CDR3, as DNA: TGTGCCAGGTTTCAGGGGAACTATGGCTACACCTTC.

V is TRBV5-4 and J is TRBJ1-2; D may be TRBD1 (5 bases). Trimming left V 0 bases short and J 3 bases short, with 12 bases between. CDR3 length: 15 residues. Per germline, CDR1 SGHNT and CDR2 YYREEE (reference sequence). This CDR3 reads CASSLGTSGHYGYTF. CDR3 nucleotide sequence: TGTGCCAGCAGCTTGGGGACATCTGGGCACTATGGCTACACCTTC.

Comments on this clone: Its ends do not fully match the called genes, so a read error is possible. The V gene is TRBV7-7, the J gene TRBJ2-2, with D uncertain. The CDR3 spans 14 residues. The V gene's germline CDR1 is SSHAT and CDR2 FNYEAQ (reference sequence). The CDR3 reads CASSPEHYTGELFF. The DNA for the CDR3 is TGTGCTAGCAGCCCCGAGCATTACACCGGGGAGCTGTTTTTT.

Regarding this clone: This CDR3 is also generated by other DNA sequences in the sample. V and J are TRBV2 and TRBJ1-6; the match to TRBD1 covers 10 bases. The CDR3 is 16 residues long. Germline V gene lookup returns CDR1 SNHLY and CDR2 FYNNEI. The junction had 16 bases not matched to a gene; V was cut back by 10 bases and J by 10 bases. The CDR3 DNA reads TGTGCCACCCTCGGAACTCGGACAGGGGGGAACTCACCCCTCCACTTT. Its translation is CATLGTRTGGNSPLHF.

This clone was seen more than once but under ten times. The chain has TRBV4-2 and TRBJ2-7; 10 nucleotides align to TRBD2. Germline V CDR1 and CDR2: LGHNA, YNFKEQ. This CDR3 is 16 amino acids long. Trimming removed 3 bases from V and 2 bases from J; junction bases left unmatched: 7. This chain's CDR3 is CASSQDGTSAAYEQYF. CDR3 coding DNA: TGTGCCAGCAGCCAGGACGGGACTAGCGCTGCCTACGAGCAGTACTTC.

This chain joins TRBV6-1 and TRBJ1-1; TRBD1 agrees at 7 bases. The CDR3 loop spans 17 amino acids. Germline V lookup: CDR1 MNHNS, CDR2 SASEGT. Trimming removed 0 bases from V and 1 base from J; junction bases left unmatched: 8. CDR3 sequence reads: CASSEAHRGGRNTEAFF. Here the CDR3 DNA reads TGTGCCAGCAGTGAAGCCCACAGGGGAGGAAGGAACACTGAAGCTTTCTTT.

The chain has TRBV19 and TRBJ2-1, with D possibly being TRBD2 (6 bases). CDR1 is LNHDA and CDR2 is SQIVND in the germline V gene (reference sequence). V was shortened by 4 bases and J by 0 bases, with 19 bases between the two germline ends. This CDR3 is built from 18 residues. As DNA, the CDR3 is TGTGCCAGTAGTACCCCAAGGAGGGCCCAGAGCTCCTACAATGAGCAGTTCTTC. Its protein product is CASSTPRRAQSSYNEQFF.

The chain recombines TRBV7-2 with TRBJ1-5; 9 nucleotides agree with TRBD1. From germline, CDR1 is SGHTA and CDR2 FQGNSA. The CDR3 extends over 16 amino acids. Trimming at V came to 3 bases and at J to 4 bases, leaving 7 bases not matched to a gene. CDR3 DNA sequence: TGTGCCAGCAGCTTGGGGGACAGGGTTTCTAATCAGCCCCAGCATTTT. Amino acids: CASSLGDRVSNQPQHF.